Shown below are 17 T cell receptor beta chains from a single sample sequenced in a study of blood T cell repertoires in COVID-19. Measured with immunoSEQ multiplex PCR; TCRdb has only the in-frame clones, and not every one. This table holds 150,000 or so clones, about 85% found once. The sample comprised PBMCs or T cells enriched from blood (not recorded which). All receptors derive from a woman aged 40 to 50 who had been exposed to COVID-19.

The chain joins TRBV19 to TRBJ2-2; 8 bases are shared with TRBD1. With 6 bases clipped from V and 2 bases from J, the junction kept 11 bases outside the gene matches. Germline CDR1 is LNHDA and CDR2 is SQIVND (reference sequence). This CDR3 is built from 17 residues. The DNA of the CDR3 is TGTGCCAGTAGCCAGGGGGCCGGGGGATCAAACACCGGGGAGCTGTTTTTT. It codes for CASSQGAGGSNTGELFF.

This clone was recorded a few times. The chain has TRBV10-2 and TRBJ1-5; D is unresolved. The germline gives CDR1 WSHSY, CDR2 SAAADI. V was clipped by 4 bases and J by 7 bases, with 11 bases between them. This CDR3 has 13 residues. This CDR3 reads CASSGAPGQPQHF. The CDR3 bases are TGCGCCAGCAGTGGGGCCCCTGGACAGCCCCAGCATTTT.

V usage is TRBV12-5 and J usage is TRBJ1-1; 10 bases agree with TRBD1. This CDR3 has 11 residues. After removal of 11 bases from V and 6 bases from J, the junction contained 3 bases not matched to a gene. Germline lookup yields CDR1 LGHNT and CDR2 FRNRAP. In nucleotides, the CDR3 is TGTGCTGGGACAGGGGACGCTGAAGCTTTCTTT. It specifies CAGTGDAEAFF.

The gene calls are TRBV2 and TRBJ1-5; D might be TRBD1 (6 bases). Germline loops: CDR1 SNHLY, CDR2 FYNNEI. This CDR3 contains 14 residues. V lost 3 bases and J lost 7, with 13 bases in between. CDR3 nucleotides: TGTGCCAGCAGTGATGGGGGGGGCGGGCAGCCCCAGCATTTT. Translation: CASSDGGGGQPQHF. Based on the CDR3 plus reference TRBV2 and TRBJ1-5, the full variable domain is EPEVTQTPSHQVTQMGQEVILRCVPISNHLYFYWYRQILGQKVEFLVSFYNNEISEKSEIFDDQFSVERPDGSNFTLKIRSTKLEDSAMYFCASSDGGGGQPQHFGDGTRLSIL.

The chain links TRBV7-9 to TRBJ1-1; weak D call: TRBD1 (6 bases). Trimming shortened V by 1 base and J by 2 bases, and 11 bases separated the two germline ends. CDR1 is SEHNR, CDR2 FQNEAQ, per germline (reference sequence). This CDR3 contains 15 residues. The CDR3 DNA is TGTGCCAGCAGCTTAGTGCAGGGGTCTAACACTGAAGCTTTCTTT. This translates into CASSLVQGSNTEAFF.

The gene calls are TRBV27 and TRBJ2-6; 7 positions match TRBD1. The junction had 12 bases not matched to a gene; V was cut back by 8 bases and J by 2 bases. Germline values: CDR1 MNHEY, CDR2 SMNVEV (reference sequence). This CDR3 is 17 amino acids long. The DNA for the CDR3 is TGTGCCAGCCTAACTACTAGGGGGCGAACTGGGGCCAACGTCCTGACTTTC. Its protein is CASLTTRGRTGANVLTF.

This chain joins TRBV21-1 and TRBJ1-5; TRBD1, as called in the table, went unchecked against the DNA. TRBV21-1 is recorded as a pseudogene. The CDR3 totals 14 residues. For the CDR3, the DNA is TGTGCCAGCAGCGAAGGACAGAGCAATCAGCCCCAGCATTTT. Translated, it gives CASSEGQSNQPQHF.

This rearrangement joins TRBV3-1 (or the pseudogene TRBV3-2) to TRBJ2-3, with 8 bases that match TRBD2. The V segment lost 1 base and the J segment 3 bases; nucleotides outside the gene matches: 9. This CDR3 comprises 17 residues. Germline CDR1 is LGHDT and CDR2 is YNNKEL (reference sequence). Written as DNA, the CDR3 is TGTGCCAGCAGCCAAGGACGGGCGGGAGGTGGGACAGATACGCAGTATTTT. Protein sequence: CASSQGRAGGGTDTQYF.

This clone was counted once. This chain joins TRBV7-9 and TRBJ2-3, with 10 bases fitting TRBD2. Germline lookup yields CDR1 SEHNR and CDR2 FQNEAQ (reference sequence). V lost 7 bases to trimming and J lost 4 bases; unmatched junction nucleotides: 5. The CDR3 loop spans 14 amino acids. In DNA form, the CDR3 reads TGTGCCAGCATCCTGACTAGCGGGTCAGATACGCAGTATTTT. It specifies CASILTSGSDTQYF.

The V gene is TRBV6-1, the J gene TRBJ1-2; 8 bases align to TRBD1. V dropped 5 bases and J dropped 0; count of bases not matched to a gene: 2. This CDR3 has 14 residues. The germline V gene encodes CDR1 MNHNS and CDR2 SASEGT. The CDR3 sequence is CASSSGGPNYGYTF. Written as DNA, the CDR3 is TGTGCCAGCAGTTCAGGGGGCCCTAACTATGGCTACACCTTC.

The V gene is TRBV29-1, the J gene TRBJ2-3; TRBD1 matches 9 bases. V was pared by 4 bases and J by 5 bases, with 4 bases of the junction left unmatched. Germline assignment: CDR1 SQVTM and CDR2 ANQGSEA. The CDR3 extends over 13 amino acids. The CDR3 protein is CSVAQGAEDTQYF. The CDR3 bases are TGCAGCGTTGCACAGGGGGCGGAAGATACGCAGTATTTT.

In DNA form, the CDR3 reads TGTGCCAGCAGCTCCACAGACAGGGGAGTCCCCGTCGGCACAGATACGCAGTATTTT. Protein product: CASSSTDRGVPVGTDTQYF. The chain couples TRBV5-8 to TRBJ2-3; 8 bases line up with TRBD1. From germline, CDR1 is SGHTS and CDR2 YDEGEE. After removal of 3 bases from V and 1 base from J, the junction contained 16 bases not matched to a gene. The CDR3 covers 19 residues. Combining the CDR3 with reference TRBV5-8 and TRBJ2-3 gives the whole variable domain EAGVTQSPTHLIKTRGQQATLRCSPISGHTSVYWYQQALGLGLQFLLWYDEGEERNRGNFPPRFSGRQFPNYSSELNVNALELEDSALYLCASSSTDRGVPVGTDTQYFGPGTRLTVL.

For this clone: Germline is not matched at one junction end, which may reflect a read error. V usage is TRBV12-5 and J usage is TRBJ2-3; D ambiguous. Germline CDR1 and CDR2: LGHNT and FRNRAP. The CDR3 sequence is 12 residues long. CDR3 bases: TGTGCTAGTGGTTTGGCTCTGAATCGGGTGCATTTT. Its translation is CASGLALNRVHF.

The J gene is TRBJ1-1, the V gene TRBV5-1; 9 positions match TRBD1. Germline CDR1 is SGHRS and CDR2 is YFSETQ. V was clipped by 4 bases and J by 4 bases; unmatched bases: 8. This CDR3 is 15 amino acids long. As DNA, the CDR3 is TGCGCCAGCAGCCAGGGAGGGACAGGGAGCACTGAAGCTTTCTTT. Its translation is CASSQGGTGSTEAFF.

The J gene is TRBJ1-2, the V gene TRBV6-5; TRBD1 is a possible D gene (5 bases). The CDR3 has 15 residues. V shed 6 bases and J shed 5 bases, with 19 bases lying between them. Germline V lookup: CDR1 MNHEY, CDR2 SVGAGI. The CDR3 DNA reads TGTGCCAGCAGAAGCCCCGGGACTCCGGGTTATGGCTACACCTTC. Residues: CASRSPGTPGYGYTF.

The V call is TRBV28, the J call TRBJ1-1; D possibly corresponds to TRBD1 (6 bases). Germline lookup yields CDR1 MDHEN and CDR2 SYDVKM. The CDR3 has 16 residues. V dropped 5 bases and J dropped 1 base, with 17 bases sitting between them. For the CDR3, the DNA is TGTGCCAGCAGTCCTCACTCGACAGGAGGGAACACTGAAGCTTTCTTT. It specifies CASSPHSTGGNTEAFF. The full variable domain, its missing parts supplied by reference TRBV28 and TRBJ1-1, is DVKVTQSSRYLVKRTGEKVFLECVQDMDHENMFWYRQDPGLGLRLIYFSYDVKMKEKGDIPEGYSVSREKKERFSLILESASTNQTSMYLCASSPHSTGGNTEAFFGQGTRLTVV.

In this sample, this clone turned up a few times. The rearrangement joins TRBV27 to TRBJ1-1; D uncertain. V was clipped by 7 bases and J by 4 bases, with 13 bases between them. The CDR3 extends over 13 amino acids. Germline assignment: CDR1 MNHEY and CDR2 SMNVEV (reference sequence). CDR3 coding DNA: TGTGCCAGCACCCCTCAGCCGGGCACTGAAGCTTTCTTT. This sequence encodes CASTPQPGTEAFF.